These 24 T cell receptor beta chains were all obtained from the same sample, sequenced in a study of cytomegalovirus exposure and HLA in healthy donors. With 60 Vbeta and 13 Jbeta primers, the PCR was carried out. Generated by immunoSEQ multiplex PCR, the TCRdb table keeps only in-frame clones and is missing some. In the table there are hundreds of thousands of clones, about 89% of which are singletons. The sequenced sample consisted of PBMCs. The source of these receptors is a woman aged 18-35 years in good health and CMV-seronegative.

The CDR3 here is CASSLSSGQGGYEQYF. As DNA, the CDR3 is TGTGCCAGCAGCCTATCCTCCGGACAGGGGGGCTACGAGCAGTACTTC. The chain combines TRBV7-2 with TRBJ2-7, with 10 bases aligning to TRBD1. The V gene's germline CDR1 is SGHTA and CDR2 FQGNSA. CDR3 length equals 16 residues. Trimming at V came to 5 bases and at J to 3 bases, leaving 10 bases not matched to a gene.

The chain links TRBV18 to TRBJ1-3; possible D gene TRBD1, 5 bases. Germline-derived CDR1 and CDR2 are KGHSH and LQKENI. The CDR3 extends over 16 amino acids. Trimming left V 2 bases short and J 0 bases short, with 11 bases between. The CDR3 loop reads CASSPARASSGNTIYF. The CDR3 DNA sequence: TGTGCCAGCTCACCAGCCAGGGCATCCTCTGGAAACACCATATATTTT.

The rearrangement uses TRBV29-1 and TRBJ1-1; 10 bases agree with TRBD1. This CDR3 comprises 13 residues. The J segment lost 4 bases and the V segment lost 5 bases, leaving 4 bases of the junction unmatched. The germline V gene encodes CDR1 SQVTM and CDR2 ANQGSEA. CDR3 residues: CSVLRTGGTEAFF. The CDR3 coding sequence is TGCAGCGTTTTGAGGACAGGGGGCACTGAAGCTTTCTTT.

The chain has TRBV5-1 and TRBJ2-1; no reliable D call. The CDR3 has 14 residues. The V gene lost 2 bases and the J gene lost 1 base, with 7 bases spanning the gap. The V gene's germline CDR1 is SGHRS and CDR2 YFSETQ. CDR3 nucleotide sequence: TGCGCCAGCAGCTTCGACACGTCCTACAATGAGCAGTTCTTC. It encodes CASSFDTSYNEQFF. Combining the CDR3 with reference TRBV5-1 and TRBJ2-1 gives the whole variable domain KAGVTQTPRYLIKTRGQQVTLSCSPISGHRSVSWYQQTPGQGLQFLFEYFSETQRNKGNFPGRFSGRQFSNSRSEMNVSTLELGDSALYLCASSFDTSYNEQFFGPGTRLTVL.

V and J are TRBV5-1 and TRBJ2-7; D possibly corresponds to TRBD2 (6 bases). CDR1 is SGHRS, CDR2 YFSETQ, per germline. This CDR3 has 15 residues. The V and J ends lost 2 bases and 6 bases respectively, with 18 bases between them. The CDR3 coding sequence is TGCGCCAGCAGCTTAGCGGGCGGAGCGGGTGGCGAGCAGTACTTC. It specifies CASSLAGGAGGEQYF. The entire variable domain, with the rest obtained from reference TRBV5-1 and TRBJ2-7, is as follows: KAGVTQTPRYLIKTRGQQVTLSCSPISGHRSVSWYQQTPGQGLQFLFEYFSETQRNKGNFPGRFSGRQFSNSRSEMNVSTLELGDSALYLCASSLAGGAGGEQYFGPGTRLTVT.

This chain uses TRBV6-5 with TRBJ1-2; 9 nucleotides align to TRBD1. V shed 6 bases and J 5 bases; nucleotides not matched to a gene: 4. The CDR3 runs to 13 residues. Germline V CDR1 and CDR2: MNHEY, SVGAGI. The CDR3 nucleotides read TGTGCCAGCAGCCGGACAGGGGATTATGGCTACACCTTC. As protein: CASSRTGDYGYTF.

The chain uses TRBV7-3 and TRBJ2-3; perhaps TRBD2 as D (6 bases). The germline V and J ends were trimmed by 4 bases and 0 bases, with 14 bases remaining between them. Germline V lookup: CDR1 SGHTA, CDR2 FQGTGA. The CDR3 extends over 16 amino acids. CDR3 in DNA: TGTGCCAGCAGCTACAACCCCGGGACTAGCACAGATACGCAGTATTTT. Translating gives CASSYNPGTSTDTQYF.

This chain links TRBV5-4 with TRBJ2-3; 8 bases map to TRBD1. With V trimmed by 4 bases and J by 4 bases, 8 bases remained unmatched. The germline V gene encodes CDR1 SGHNT and CDR2 YYREEE (reference sequence). The CDR3 spans 15 residues. CDR3 in amino acids: CASSKPTGDADTQYF. Here the CDR3 DNA reads TGTGCCAGCAGCAAGCCGACAGGGGATGCAGATACGCAGTATTTT.

The V call is TRBV4-2, the J call TRBJ2-2; the match to TRBD2 covers 7 bases. The length of the CDR3 is 16 residues. The ends lost 1 base at V and 1 base at J; junction bases unmatched: 3. Germline lookup yields CDR1 LGHNA and CDR2 YNFKEQ. The CDR3 loop reads CASSQGLAGNTGELFF. The CDR3 bases are TGTGCCAGCAGCCAAGGACTAGCTGGGAACACCGGGGAGCTGTTTTTT.

The V gene is TRBV5-1, the J gene TRBJ2-7; possibly TRBD1 for D (6 bases). The germline CDR1 and CDR2 sequences are SGHRS and YFSETQ. The V gene lost 4 bases and the J gene lost 4 bases, with 15 bases spanning the gap. This CDR3 is 14 amino acids long. The CDR3 protein is CASSANRQVYEQYF. CDR3 bases: TGCGCCAGCAGCGCCAATAGACAGGTTTACGAGCAGTACTTC.

The chain is built from TRBV15 and TRBJ2-7, with TRBD2 identical over 12 bases. This CDR3 has 14 residues. J lost 5 bases, V lost 5 bases, and 4 bases had no gene match. In germline, CDR1 is LNHNV, CDR2 YYDKDF (reference sequence). The CDR3 reads CATSLLAGGHEQYF. CDR3 DNA sequence: TGTGCCACCAGCCTACTAGCGGGGGGCCACGAGCAGTACTTC.

The CDR3 protein is CAISPSGGDYSSLKQYF. The CDR3 coding sequence is TGTGCCATCAGTCCTTCTGGGGGGGACTACTCGTCGTTAAAGCAGTACTTC. V usage is TRBV10-3 and J usage is TRBJ2-5; TRBD2 agrees at 7 bases. The CDR3 is 17 amino acids. The V gene's germline CDR1 is ENHRY and CDR2 SYGVKD. Trimming cost V 5 bases and J 11 bases; bases outside gene matches: 23.

V is TRBV21-1 and J is TRBJ1-2; the D call in the table, TRBD1, was not verified against the DNA. TRBV21-1 is assigned pseudogene status. The CDR3 loop spans 19 amino acids. This chain's CDR3 is CASSKEGTGADKANYGYTF. CDR3 in DNA: TGTGCCAGCAGCAAAGAGGGGACAGGGGCTGATAAAGCTAACTATGGCTACACCTTC.

V is TRBV7-3 and J is TRBJ2-1; TRBD1 aligns across 9 bases. The CDR3 covers 15 residues. V lost 0 bases and J lost 9; bases outside the gene matches: 6. Germline V gives CDR1 SGHTA, CDR2 FQGTGA. The CDR3 region is CASSLTGTGRGEQFF. The DNA of the CDR3 is TGTGCCAGCAGCTTAACCGGGACAGGGAGGGGTGAGCAGTTCTTC.

The chain combines TRBV19 with TRBJ1-2; D unclear. There are 12 residues in the CDR3. V was trimmed by 3 bases and J by 5 bases, leaving 7 bases between them. From germline, CDR1 is LNHDA and CDR2 SQIVND (reference sequence). In DNA form, the CDR3 reads TGTGCCAGTAGTATCTCCCAGTATGGCTACACCTTC. It codes for CASSISQYGYTF.

The CDR3 here is CASSGGQPRGYEQYF. The CDR3 DNA follows: TGTGCCAGCAGCGGGGGACAGCCTCGTGGCTACGAGCAGTACTTC. This rearrangement joins TRBV5-4 to TRBJ2-7, with 7 bases that match TRBD1. With V trimmed by 4 bases and J by 3 bases, 10 bases remained unmatched. This CDR3 region has 15 residues. CDR1 is SGHNT and CDR2 is YYREEE in the germline V gene (reference sequence).

The J gene is TRBJ2-3, the V gene TRBV19; 7 bases map to TRBD1. The CDR3 covers 15 residues. V was pared by 5 bases and J by 0 bases, with 5 bases of the junction left unmatched. Germline loops: CDR1 LNHDA, CDR2 SQIVND (reference sequence). DNA of the CDR3: TGTGCCAGTAGTTTCGGACAGGTTAGCACAGATACGCAGTATTTT. As protein: CASSFGQVSTDTQYF.

The chain joins TRBV5-1 to TRBJ2-1, with 7 positions matching TRBD2. V dropped 0 bases and J dropped 6; count of bases not matched to a gene: 3. Germline V CDR1 and CDR2: SGHRS, YFSETQ. CDR3 length equals 14 residues. CDR3 amino acids: CASSLVGRANEQFF. The CDR3, as DNA: TGCGCCAGCAGCTTGGTTGGGAGGGCCAATGAGCAGTTCTTC.

A single count supports this clone. The chain recombines TRBV10-1 with TRBJ1-5, with D possibly being TRBD1 (6 bases). This CDR3 contains 13 residues. V shed 2 bases and J shed 6 bases, with 8 bases lying between them. The V gene's germline CDR1 is WNHNN and CDR2 SYGVQD (reference sequence). Here the CDR3 reads CASSETGTQPQHF. CDR3 bases: TGCGCCAGCAGTGAGACAGGGACTCAGCCCCAGCATTTT.

The rearrangement joins TRBV6-5 to TRBJ1-1, with unresolved D. The CDR3 has 13 amino acids. Germline V gene lookup returns CDR1 MNHEY and CDR2 SVGAGI. With 8 bases removed from V and 7 bases from J, the gap between germline ends came to 17 bases. CDR3 sequence: CASVTTSTDEAFF. The CDR3 DNA sequence: TGTGCCAGCGTAACGACGAGCACAGATGAAGCTTTCTTT.

This clone was seen a few times. CDR3 amino acids: CAWSVKGARGYTF. The CDR3 bases are TGTGCCTGGAGTGTGAAGGGGGCGAGGGGCTACACCTTC. The chain links TRBV30 to TRBJ1-2, with TRBD1 matching 7 bases. The trim removed 0 bases at V and 8 bases at J, leaving 6 bases unmatched. Per germline, CDR1 GTSNPN and CDR2 SVGIG (reference sequence). The CDR3 contains 13 residues.

On this clone itself: The junction does not match germline at one end; this may be a read error. The rearrangement uses TRBV7-9 and TRBJ2-7; tentative D call: TRBD1 (5 bases). CDR1 SEHNR and CDR2 FQNEAQ come from the germline V gene (reference sequence). This CDR3 has 16 residues. CDR3 DNA sequence: TGTTCCAGCAGCTTAGAGTCGACAGTGACCCTCTACGAGCAGTACTTC. The encoded protein is CSSSLESTVTLYEQYF.

The rearrangement joins TRBV5-1 to TRBJ2-7; D possibly corresponds to TRBD2 (6 bases). Germline-derived CDR1 and CDR2 are SGHRS and YFSETQ. V was cut by 0 bases and J by 3 bases, with 7 bases left in between. The CDR3 length is 13 residues. The CDR3 sequence is CASSLAGSYEQYF. The CDR3 DNA reads as TGCGCCAGCAGCTTGGCCGGGAGCTACGAGCAGTACTTC.

The gene calls are TRBV19 and TRBJ2-7; 9 nucleotides agree with TRBD2. From germline, CDR1 is LNHDA and CDR2 SQIVND (reference sequence). With V trimmed by 6 bases and J by 3 bases, 12 bases remained unmatched. The CDR3 sequence is 16 residues long. In nucleotides, the CDR3 is TGTGCCAGTAGCCCCGGGTGGCGGGAGGGGGACTACGAGCAGTACTTC. This gives the protein CASSPGWREGDYEQYF.